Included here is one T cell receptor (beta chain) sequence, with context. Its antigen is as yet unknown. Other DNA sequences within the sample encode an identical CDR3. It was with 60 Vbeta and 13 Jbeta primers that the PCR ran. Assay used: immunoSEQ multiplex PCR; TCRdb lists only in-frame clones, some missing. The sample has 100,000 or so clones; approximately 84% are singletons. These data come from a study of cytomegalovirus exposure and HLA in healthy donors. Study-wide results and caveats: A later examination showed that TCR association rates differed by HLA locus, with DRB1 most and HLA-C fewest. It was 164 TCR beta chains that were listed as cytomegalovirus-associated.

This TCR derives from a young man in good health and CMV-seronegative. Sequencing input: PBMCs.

The CDR3 reads CSVGETGGLGNTIYF. The CDR3 region has the DNA TGCAGCGTTGGGGAGACGGGGGGCCTAGGAAACACCATATATTTT. This chain uses TRBV29-1 with TRBJ1-3; a possible D gene is TRBD1 (6 bases). The V gene lost 4 bases and the J gene lost 4 bases, with 17 bases spanning the gap. This CDR3 has 15 amino acids. Germline assignment: CDR1 SQVTM and CDR2 ANQGSEA.